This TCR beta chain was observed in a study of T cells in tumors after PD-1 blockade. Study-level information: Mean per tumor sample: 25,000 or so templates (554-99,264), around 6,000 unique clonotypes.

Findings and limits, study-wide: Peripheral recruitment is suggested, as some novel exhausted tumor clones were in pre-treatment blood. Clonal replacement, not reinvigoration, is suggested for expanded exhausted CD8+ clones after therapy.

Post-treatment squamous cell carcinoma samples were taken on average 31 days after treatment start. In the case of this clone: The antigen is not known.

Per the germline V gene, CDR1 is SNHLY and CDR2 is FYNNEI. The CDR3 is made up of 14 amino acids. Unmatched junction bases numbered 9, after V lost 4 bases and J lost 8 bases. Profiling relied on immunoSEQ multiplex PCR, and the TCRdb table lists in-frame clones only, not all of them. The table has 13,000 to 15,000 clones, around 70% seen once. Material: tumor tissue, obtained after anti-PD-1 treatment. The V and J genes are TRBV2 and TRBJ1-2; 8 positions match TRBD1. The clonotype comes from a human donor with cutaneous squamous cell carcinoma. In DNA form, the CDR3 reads TGTGCCAGCAGTGTTTTTCGGACAGGGTCCGGCTACACCTTC. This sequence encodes CASSVFRTGSGYTF.